The 18 T cell receptor beta chains below were found in one sample sequenced in a study of shared clonotypes between healthy human individuals. The data were produced by immunoSEQ multiplex PCR, yet TCRdb's version contains in-frame clones alone and is incomplete. The sample includes 2 million to 3 million clones, approximately 93% of them seen just once. Specimen: naive CD4+ T cells from PBMCs. This sample's subset: CD45RA+ positively selected. Receptors originate from a man between 18 and 29 years old in good health. Some clones in this sample may be carry-over from other donors' samples.

Points on this clone: In the same sample, other DNA sequences code for this CDR3. The chain links TRBV5-1 to TRBJ2-7; 13 bases align to TRBD2. V was clipped by 4 bases and J by 2 bases; unmatched bases: 3. This CDR3 region has 15 residues. CDR1 is SGHRS and CDR2 is YFSETQ in the germline V gene. The CDR3 loop is CASSLGTSGTYEQYF. The DNA of the CDR3 is TGCGCCAGCAGCCTAGGGACTAGCGGGACCTACGAGCAGTACTTC.

V is TRBV10-3 and J is TRBJ2-7; TRBD1 aligns across 7 bases. The germline CDR1 and CDR2 sequences are ENHRY and SYGVKD. This CDR3 contains 13 residues. J lost 1 base, V lost 4 bases, and 1 base had no gene match. This CDR3 is CAISVQGSYEQYF. The CDR3 nucleotides read TGTGCCATCAGTGTACAGGGGTCCTACGAGCAGTACTTC.

The V and J genes are TRBV11-2 and TRBJ2-1; D gene unclear. Germline CDR1 is SGHAT and CDR2 is FQNNGV. V lost 3 bases, J lost 0 bases, and 9 bases lay in between. The CDR3 sequence is 15 residues long. In DNA, the CDR3 is TGTGCCAGCAGCTTTAACAGTTACTCCTACAATGAGCAGTTCTTC. Its protein is CASSFNSYSYNEQFF.

This clone was seen only once. The J gene is TRBJ2-1, the V gene TRBV6-6; D not resolved. Germline lookup yields CDR1 MNHNY and CDR2 SVGAGI (reference sequence). This CDR3 region has 13 residues. The V end lost 5 bases, the J end lost 8 bases, and 13 bases lay between the germline ends. This CDR3 reads CASSMGAYDEQFF. The CDR3 nucleotides are TGTGCCAGCAGTATGGGCGCTTACGATGAGCAGTTCTTC.

The rearrangement links TRBV28 to TRBJ1-3, with D perhaps TRBD1 (6 bases). Germline V gene sequence: CDR1 MDHEN, CDR2 SYDVKM. CDR3 size: 15 residues. V was trimmed by 3 bases and J by 2 bases, leaving 11 bases between them. CDR3 region: CASSLGALPGNTIYF. CDR3 coding DNA: TGTGCCAGCAGTTTGGGGGCTCTCCCTGGAAACACCATATATTTT.

This sequence joins TRBV5-8 and TRBJ2-1; D is possibly TRBD1 (7 bases). The CDR3 length is 17 residues. V lost 0 bases, J lost 6 bases, and 19 bases lay in between. Germline values: CDR1 SGHTS, CDR2 YDEGEE. CDR3 residues: CASSLVTGQGGSNEQFF. CDR3 nucleotides: TGTGCCAGCAGCTTGGTTACGGGGCAGGGGGGATCCAATGAGCAGTTCTTC. Based on the CDR3 plus reference TRBV5-8 and TRBJ2-1, the full variable domain is EAGVTQSPTHLIKTRGQQATLRCSPISGHTSVYWYQQALGLGLQFLLWYDEGEERNRGNFPPRFSGRQFPNYSSELNVNALELEDSALYLCASSLVTGQGGSNEQFFGPGTRLTVL.

Details on this clone: At the DNA level, this CDR3 is encoded by other sequences in the same sample as well. The CDR3 region is CASSLGTVSYEQYF. In DNA form, the CDR3 reads TGTGCCAGCAGCTTAGGAACAGTCTCCTACGAGCAGTACTTC. This chain joins TRBV7-9 and TRBJ2-7; D gene uncertain. V was cut by 1 base and J by 0 bases, with 7 bases left in between. Germline CDR1 and CDR2: SEHNR and FQNEAQ (reference sequence). The CDR3 consists of 14 residues.

The V call is TRBV7-9, the J call TRBJ2-7; D is unresolved. Deletions cut 2 bases from V and 6 bases from J, with 14 bases between. The CDR3 loop spans 14 amino acids. Germline V gives CDR1 SEHNR, CDR2 FQNEAQ (reference sequence). The CDR3 nucleotides read TGTGCCAGCAGCTTATCGAGAACAAGGGCCGAGCAGTACTTC. This gives the protein CASSLSRTRAEQYF.

The V gene is TRBV5-8, the J gene TRBJ2-7; 8 bases line up with TRBD2. V dropped 8 bases and J dropped 3; count of bases not matched to a gene: 4. The CDR3 consists of 12 residues. Germline V CDR1 and CDR2: SGHTS, YDEGEE. This CDR3 is CASPGLVYEQYF. The DNA of the CDR3 is TGTGCCAGTCCGGGACTAGTCTACGAGCAGTACTTC.

The J gene is TRBJ2-1, the V gene TRBV27, with a tentative D call TRBD2 (6 bases). CDR1 is MNHEY and CDR2 is SMNVEV in the germline V gene (reference sequence). Between the trimmed V and J ends, which lost 1 base and 7 bases, there was a span of 14 bases. This CDR3 has 15 amino acids. CDR3 residues: CASSLFAGLLNEQFF. The CDR3 DNA reads as TGTGCCAGCAGTTTATTTGCGGGGTTGTTAAATGAGCAGTTCTTC.

The V and J genes are TRBV7-3 and TRBJ2-6; 10 bases map to TRBD1. The CDR3 spans 18 residues. J was trimmed by 6 bases and V by 5 bases; bases with no gene match: 13. Germline V CDR1 and CDR2: SGHTA, FQGTGA. The CDR3 DNA follows: TGTGCCAGCAGCCCGGGACAGGGGCTCTATCCCCTGGCCAACGTCCTGACTTTC. Its translation is CASSPGQGLYPLANVLTF.

The rearrangement uses TRBV7-2 and TRBJ2-5; D gene ambiguous. Germline loops: CDR1 SGHTA, CDR2 FQGNSA. This CDR3 has 14 amino acids. The V end lost 3 bases, the J end lost 2 bases, and 10 bases lay between the germline ends. The CDR3 loop is CASSFMRNQETQYF. In nucleotides, the CDR3 is TGTGCCAGCAGCTTTATGCGGAATCAAGAGACCCAGTACTTC.

In this sample, this clone turned up a few times. This chain uses TRBV30 with TRBJ1-5; D is uncertain. V lost 3 bases to trimming and J lost 6 bases, with 12 bases between them. CDR3 length: 13 residues. The V gene's germline CDR1 is GTSNPN and CDR2 SVGIG (reference sequence). The DNA of the CDR3 is TGTGCCTGGAGCGAGGGTTTGGTTCAGCCCCAGCATTTT. Protein: CAWSEGLVQPQHF. The full variable domain, with the rest looked up from reference TRBV30 and TRBJ1-5, is SQTIHQWPATLVQPVGSPLSLECTVEGTSNPNLYWYRQAAGRGLQLLFYSVGIGQISSEVPQNLSASRPQDRQFILSSKKLLLSDSGFYLCAWSEGLVQPQHFGDGTRLSIL.

Regarding this clone: The same CDR3 arises from other DNA sequences in this sample as well. The chain couples TRBV7-2 to TRBJ2-3; TRBD2 aligns across 7 bases. Trimming removed 1 base from V and 2 bases from J; junction bases left unmatched: 6. This CDR3 region has 16 residues. CDR1 is SGHTA and CDR2 is FQGNSA in the germline V gene. The CDR3, as DNA: TGTGCCAGCAGCTTAGTTGGGGGGGGACTCACAGATACGCAGTATTTT. Protein: CASSLVGGGLTDTQYF.

The chain joins TRBV5-1 to TRBJ1-4; unclear D gene. The CDR3 consists of 15 residues. Germline CDR1 is SGHRS and CDR2 is YFSETQ. V was cut by 2 bases and J by 0 bases, with 8 bases left in between. The CDR3 sequence is CASSFGPSTNEKLFF. Written as DNA, the CDR3 is TGCGCCAGCAGCTTCGGACCTTCAACTAATGAAAAACTGTTTTTT.

The V and J genes are TRBV10-3 and TRBJ2-1; TRBD2 is a possible D gene (6 bases). V was cut by 6 bases and J by 6 bases, with 18 bases left in between. The CDR3 is made up of 15 amino acids. Germline loops: CDR1 ENHRY, CDR2 SYGVKD. The CDR3 DNA reads as TGTGCCATCAGGGGGGATACCGGGACTCTCAATGAGCAGTTCTTC. It yields the protein CAIRGDTGTLNEQFF.

The rearrangement links TRBV6-5 to TRBJ1-4; tentatively, D is TRBD1 (5 bases). Trimming pared 0 bases from V and 8 bases from J, leaving 16 bases between. This CDR3 spans 16 amino acids. Germline V gene data show CDR1 as MNHEY and CDR2 as SVGAGI. In DNA form, the CDR3 reads TGTGCCAGCAGTTACTCGAGGGCAGGCCGGGGGGAAAAACTGTTTTTT. Translation gives CASSYSRAGRGEKLFF.

The chain combines TRBV7-3 with TRBJ2-1; D uncertain. The CDR3 loop spans 14 amino acids. CDR1 is SGHTA, CDR2 FQGTGA, per germline. The V gene lost 8 bases and the J gene lost 6 bases, with 17 bases spanning the gap. CDR3 sequence reads: CASGILATSNEQFF. The CDR3 coding sequence is TGTGCCAGCGGAATCCTGGCAACATCCAATGAGCAGTTCTTC.